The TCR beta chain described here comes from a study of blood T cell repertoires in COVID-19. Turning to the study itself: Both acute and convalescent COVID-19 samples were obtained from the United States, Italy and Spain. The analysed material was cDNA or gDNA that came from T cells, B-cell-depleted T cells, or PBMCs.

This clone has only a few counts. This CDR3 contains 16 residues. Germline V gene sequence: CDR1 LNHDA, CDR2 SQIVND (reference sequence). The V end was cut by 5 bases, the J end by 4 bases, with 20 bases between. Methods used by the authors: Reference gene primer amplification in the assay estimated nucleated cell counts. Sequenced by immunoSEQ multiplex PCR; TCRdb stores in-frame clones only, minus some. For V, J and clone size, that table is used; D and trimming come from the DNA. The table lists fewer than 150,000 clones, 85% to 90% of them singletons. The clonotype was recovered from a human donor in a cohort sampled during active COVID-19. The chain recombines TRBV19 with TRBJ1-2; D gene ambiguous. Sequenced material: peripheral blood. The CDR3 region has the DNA TGTGCCAGTAGTCCCTCCTTCGTTTCCCGGGGCTATGGCTACACCTTC. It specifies CASSPSFVSRGYGYTF.